These T cell receptor beta chains were read from a single sample in a study of blood T cells in healthy people across ages. MiXCR, run by TCRdb on the 5' RACE reads, gives a single entry per CDR3 protein. The sample comprises 1.5 million to 2 million distinct CDR3 sequences, about 50% of which are singletons, and more than 2% rests with the top ten. Material: blood. These receptors came from a woman aged 40 to 50 in good health. The CDR3 runs from the conserved cysteine through the conserved F or W.

>TRBV7-9|TRBJ2-5
CASSLVQGGPEAQYF
>TRBV3-1|TRBJ2-5
CASSRNRRFREQYF
>TRBV5-1|TRBJ2-5
CASSLLTGQGTQYF
>TRBV6-4|TRBJ2-4
CASSPEHLAKNIQYF
>TRBV25-1|-
CASSGLGARETQYF
>TRBV7-9|TRBJ2-1
CASSLVPDNEQFF
>TRBV6-1|TRBJ2-5
CASSETGRLEETQYF
>TRBV4-3|TRBJ1-2
CASSRTLGQGHGYTF
>TRBV6-5|TRBJ2-7
CASSSAGAGGYEQYF
>TRBV7-2|-
CASSPPGRNKYEQYF
>TRBV4-1|TRBJ2-7
CASSLGRGRDEQYF
>TRBV6-2/TRBV6-3|TRBJ1-4
CASSRQGAINEKLFF
>TRBV20-1|-
CSADRDGSSYNEQYF
>TRBV20-1|TRBJ1-4
CSARAPRQGDEKLFF
>TRBV20-1|TRBJ1-2
CSANPGTASYGYTF
>TRBV28|TRBJ2-3
CAGSGGGIGDTQYF
>TRBV24-1|TRBJ1-5
CATSDLSGGNQPQHF
>TRBV29-1|TRBJ2-3
CSVGLAGGDTDTQYF
>TRBV4-3|TRBJ1-2
CASSPDRGDGYTF
>TRBV20-1|TRBJ2-7
CSARGPSGGYEQYF
>TRBV6-1|TRBJ1-4
CASRERQANEKLFF
>TRBV15|TRBJ2-5
CATSRNNRGETQYF
>TRBV25-1|TRBJ1-2
CASSEYRAANYGYTF
>TRBV6-1|TRBJ2-1
CASSEGSKFNEQFF
>TRBV2|TRBJ2-7
CASSELAGRIYEQYF
>TRBV4-3|TRBJ1-2
CASSREGANYGYTF